The present TCR beta chain was sequenced within a study of CD8+ T cells in alopecia areata. The CDR3 totals 15 residues. CDR1 is MNHNS and CDR2 is SASEGT in the germline V gene. Trimming took off 7 bases at V and 0 bases at J, with 10 bases between the two ends. Treatment indicated: oral pan-JAK inhibitor, 5-10 mg twice daily. This clone was counted between two and nine times. Reverse transcribed after extraction, RNA yielded cDNA as the sequencing template. The table came from immunoSEQ multiplex PCR; TCRdb's copy has only in-frame clones and leaves some out. Altogether about 220,000 clones are present, under 75% being singletons, with the ten largest covering 1.6%.

This clonotype originated in a human donor with alopecia areata. The specimen was CD4+ T cells sorted from blood, collected at week 4, from a patient treated with tofacitinib. The V call is TRBV6-1, the J call TRBJ1-6; possibly TRBD1 for D (5 bases). CDR3 loop: CASNLDSSYNSPLHF. The CDR3 nucleotides read TGTGCCAGCAACCTAGACAGCTCCTATAATTCACCCCTCCACTTT.